This T cell receptor beta chain originates from a study of metastatic and nonmetastatic thyroid tumors. Study in general: Thyroid patients, malignant and benign, had repertoires compared across blood and tumor or nodule tissue.

Note on this clone: What it binds is unknown.

Through MiXCR, TCRdb re-clonotyped the PCR reads. Here the sample spans about 15,000 clones, 30% to 35% being singletons. Patients were all untreated before their thyroid surgery. V was cut by 0 bases and J by 4 bases, with 10 bases left in between. The CDR3 extends over 15 amino acids. Germline V gives CDR1 MNHEY, CDR2 SMNVEV (reference sequence). General study results and limits: Patients with malignant thyroid tumors reportedly had significantly higher TCR beta diversity than those with benign nodules, in blood and tumor.

The receptor comes from a female donor with papillary thyroid cancer or a benign thyroid nodule (not recorded which). Some clones in this sample may be carry-over from other donors' samples. The chain employs TRBV27 and TRBJ2-1, with D perhaps TRBD1 (5 bases). The sequencing input was blood. CDR3 sequence (DNA): TGTGCCAGCAGTTTATCGTTTACAGGATACAATGAGCAGTTCTTC. Translating gives CASSLSFTGYNEQFF.